These 24 T cell receptor beta chains were sequenced from one sample in a study of blood T cell repertoires in COVID-19. The repertoire was sequenced with immunoSEQ multiplex PCR; TCRdb's copy has only in-frame clones and lacks some. The profile shows more than 200,000 clones, 65% to 90% of them singletons. The sample taken for sequencing was peripheral blood. The source is a man aged 25-45 years with active or convalescent COVID-19.

This rearrangement joins TRBV11-2 to TRBJ1-6; possibly TRBD1 for D (6 bases). CDR1 SGHAT and CDR2 FQNNGV come from the germline V gene. This CDR3 is built from 15 residues. The V end was cut by 4 bases, the J end by 10 bases, with 17 bases between. CDR3 in amino acids: CASSSQTGGRSPLHF. The DNA of the CDR3 is TGTGCCAGCAGCTCCCAGACAGGCGGACGATCACCCCTCCACTTT.

The gene calls are TRBV9 and TRBJ1-1; D gene unclear. Germline values: CDR1 SGDLS, CDR2 YYNGEE. CDR3 length: 13 residues. Trimming cost V 4 bases and J 7 bases, with 14 bases left between them. CDR3 protein: CASSPETAGEAFF. The CDR3 DNA sequence: TGTGCCAGCAGCCCGGAGACGGCGGGTGAAGCTTTCTTT.

As to this clone: One end of the junction fails to match germline, which may point to a read error. V gene TRBV4-2 combines with J gene TRBJ2-1, with TRBD2 matching over 10 bases. The CDR3 is made up of 16 amino acids. The germline V gene has CDR1 LGHNA and CDR2 YNFKEQ. The CDR3 region has the DNA TGTGCCAGCACCCAAGCGGCAAGCGGGGGGGGGAATGAGCAGTTCTTC. Its protein product is CASTQAASGGGNEQFF.

The CDR3 sequence is CASSLRSGLSYEQYF. The CDR3 nucleotides are TGTGCCAGCAGCCTCCGGAGCGGGCTCTCCTACGAGCAGTACTTC. The chain recombines TRBV5-4 with TRBJ2-7, with D perhaps TRBD2 (6 bases). The germline V and J ends were trimmed by 4 bases and 0 bases, with 14 bases remaining between them. The CDR3 length is 15 residues. Germline V gene lookup returns CDR1 SGHNT and CDR2 YYREEE (reference sequence).

The chain employs TRBV7-8 and TRBJ2-7; 12 bases match TRBD1. Germline CDR1 SGHVS, CDR2 FQNEAQ. The CDR3 has 17 amino acids. V dropped 4 bases and J dropped 4; count of bases not matched to a gene: 11. For the CDR3, the DNA is TGTGCCAGCAGCTCCGCCTACCCGGGACAGGGGGCTTACGAGCAGTACTTC. This codes for CASSSAYPGQGAYEQYF.

This clone was detected a few times. The chain has TRBV23-1 and TRBJ1-2; no definite D call. TRBV23-1 is identified as an open reading frame with a role that is uncertain. There are 13 residues in the CDR3. V dropped 3 bases and J dropped 4 bases, with 9 bases sitting between them. The CDR3, as DNA: TGCGCCAGCAGTCATGGTGTGCGCTATGGCTACACCTTC. It encodes CASSHGVRYGYTF.

The chain employs TRBV4-1 and TRBJ1-2; D possibly corresponds to TRBD1 (5 bases). Germline values: CDR1 MGHRA, CDR2 YSYEKL. The germline V and J ends were trimmed by 3 bases and 6 bases, with 11 bases remaining between them. The CDR3 length is 13 residues. The CDR3 DNA sequence: TGCGCCAGCAGCCAGTACACGGACAATGGCTACACCTTC. Its translation is CASSQYTDNGYTF.

The chain joins TRBV4-2 to TRBJ1-2; D possibly corresponds to TRBD1 (6 bases). V lost 1 base, J lost 2 bases, and 8 bases lay in between. Per germline, CDR1 LGHNA and CDR2 YNFKEQ. The CDR3 runs to 14 residues. The CDR3 loop is CASSQGTGNYGYTF. CDR3 in DNA: TGTGCCAGCAGCCAAGGAACAGGGAACTATGGCTACACCTTC.

This chain uses TRBV2 with TRBJ2-7, with D tentatively TRBD1 (5 bases). CDR1 and CDR2 from the germline V gene are SNHLY and FYNNEI. CDR3 size: 12 residues. V was trimmed by 4 bases and J by 5 bases, leaving 9 bases between them. The CDR3 nucleotides read TGTGCCAGCAGTGTTAGACAGAACGAGCAGTACTTC. Translation: CASSVRQNEQYF.

This clone showed up just once. The CDR3 sequence: CASSQQVLVETQYF. CDR3 bases: TGTGCCAGCAGTCAACAGGTATTGGTAGAGACCCAGTACTTC. The genes are TRBV6-2 or TRBV6-3 and TRBJ2-5; D is perhaps TRBD1 (5 bases). The V end lost 5 bases, the J end lost 4 bases, and 14 bases lay between the germline ends. The length of the CDR3 is 14 residues. Germline assignment: CDR1 MNHEY and CDR2 SVGEGT.

The chain employs TRBV6-5 and TRBJ2-7, with D possibly matching TRBD2 (7 bases). CDR1 and CDR2 (germline): MNHEY, SVGAGI. Deletions cut 0 bases from V and 0 bases from J, with 12 bases between. This CDR3 is built from 16 residues. The DNA for the CDR3 is TGTGCCAGCAGTTACTCTGCGGGGGCCCGCTCCTACGAGCAGTACTTC. This codes for CASSYSAGARSYEQYF.

This chain joins TRBV11-2 and TRBJ2-7, with TRBD1 as a possible D gene (6 bases). Germline loops: CDR1 SGHAT, CDR2 FQNNGV. This CDR3 is 14 amino acids long. V lost 1 base, J lost 1 base, and 8 bases lay in between. CDR3 sequence (DNA): TGTGCCAGCAGCTTAGTAACAGGGTCCTACGAGCAGTACTTC. Translating gives CASSLVTGSYEQYF. Supplemented by reference TRBV11-2 and TRBJ2-7, the full variable domain reads EAGVAQSPRYKIIEKRQSVAFWCNPISGHATLYWYQQILGQGPKLLIQFQNNGVVDDSQLPKDRFSAERLKGVDSTLKIQPAKLEDSAVYLCASSLVTGSYEQYFGPGTRLTVT.

The CDR3 DNA sequence: TGTGCCAGCAGCTTACGGGGGACAGGGCTCACCGGGGAGCTGTTTTTT. Amino acids: CASSLRGTGLTGELFF. This chain connects TRBV7-9 to TRBJ2-2; 9 bases align to TRBD1. CDR1 and CDR2 (germline): SEHNR, FQNEAQ (reference sequence). The CDR3 consists of 16 residues. Trimming cost V 2 bases and J 4 bases; bases outside gene matches: 5.

This chain joins TRBV13 and TRBJ1-2; the D gene is possibly TRBD1 (5 bases). CDR3 size: 14 residues. Germline assignment: CDR1 PRHDT and CDR2 FYEKMQ (reference sequence). The V end lost 4 bases, the J end lost 0 bases, and 9 bases lay between the germline ends. The CDR3 loop is CASSSREANYGYTF. The CDR3 region has the DNA TGTGCCAGCAGCTCCAGGGAGGCTAACTATGGCTACACCTTC.

The chain joins TRBV27 to TRBJ1-1; TRBD1 matches 10 bases. The V gene end was trimmed by 6 bases and the J gene end by 1 base; junction bases not matched to a gene: 2. Germline V gene lookup returns CDR1 MNHEY and CDR2 SMNVEV (reference sequence). This CDR3 has 14 residues. DNA for the CDR3: TGTGCCAGCAGGGGGACAGGGGCGAACACTGAAGCTTTCTTT. Its protein product is CASRGTGANTEAFF.

V usage is TRBV6-5 and J usage is TRBJ1-1, with TRBD1 as a possible D gene (6 bases). V was cut by 0 bases and J by 7 bases, with 15 bases left in between. The CDR3 runs to 15 residues. Germline CDR1 is MNHEY and CDR2 is SVGAGI. The CDR3 nucleotides read TGTGCCAGCAGTTACTCGACTGGGGGGGCCAATGAAGCTTTCTTT. Its protein product is CASSYSTGGANEAFF.

This clone was observed a single time. The V call is TRBV5-1, the J call TRBJ2-2; D ambiguous. The CDR3 is made up of 14 amino acids. V lost 3 bases and J 9 bases, leaving 15 bases between the germline ends. Germline V CDR1 and CDR2: SGHRS, YFSETQ. The CDR3 DNA reads as TGCGCCAGCAGCTCCCAAGGAGTAACCAGGGAGCTGTTTTTT. Its translation: CASSSQGVTRELFF.

The DNA for the CDR3 is TGTGCCAGCAGGAGACAGGGGAGGTTGGAGGAGACCCAGTACTTC. Translation: CASRRQGRLEETQYF. The gene calls are TRBV7-9 and TRBJ2-5, with 8 bases aligning to TRBD1. Looked up from germline, CDR1 is SEHNR and CDR2 is FQNEAQ (reference sequence). The CDR3 sequence is 15 residues long. Trimming at V came to 6 bases and at J to 5 bases, leaving 11 bases not matched to a gene.

The V and J genes are TRBV11-2 and TRBJ2-1; 12 nucleotides agree with TRBD2. Germline loops: CDR1 SGHAT, CDR2 FQNNGV. This CDR3 comprises 16 residues. V shed 4 bases and J 7 bases; nucleotides not matched to a gene: 8. CDR3 DNA sequence: TGTGCCAGCAGCTCCAGTCTAGCGGGGGGGCCTAATGAGCAGTTCTTC. It translates to CASSSSLAGGPNEQFF. The whole variable domain, filled in from reference TRBV11-2 and TRBJ2-1, reads EAGVAQSPRYKIIEKRQSVAFWCNPISGHATLYWYQQILGQGPKLLIQFQNNGVVDDSQLPKDRFSAERLKGVDSTLKIQPAKLEDSAVYLCASSSSLAGGPNEQFFGPGTRLTVL.

The genes are TRBV3-1 (or the pseudogene TRBV3-2) and TRBJ1-5; a weak D match, TRBD1 (6 bases). Germline lookup yields CDR1 LGHDT and CDR2 YNNKEL (reference sequence). This CDR3 has 17 residues. V was pared by 1 base and J by 4 bases, with 17 bases between. CDR3 coding DNA: TGTGCCAGCAGCCAAGGATTCGCAGGGGATTTGAATCAGCCCCAGCATTTT. This codes for CASSQGFAGDLNQPQHF.

Only a few counts were recorded for this clone. The chain employs TRBV11-2 and TRBJ1-3; D gene uncertain. Looked up from germline, CDR1 is SGHAT and CDR2 is FQNNGV. The CDR3 totals 16 residues. With 5 bases removed from V and 1 base from J, the gap between germline ends came to 15 bases. The CDR3: CASSMMWGGSGNTIYF. The CDR3 coding sequence is TGTGCCAGCAGCATGATGTGGGGAGGGTCTGGAAACACCATATATTTT.

This clone was counted once. The chain recombines TRBV18 with TRBJ2-7; 7 bases fit TRBD1. J lost 4 bases, V lost 6 bases, and 6 bases had no gene match. The germline V gene has CDR1 KGHSH and CDR2 LQKENI. The length of the CDR3 is 13 residues. DNA of the CDR3: TGTGCCAGCTCCCTCGACAGGGTTTACGAGCAGTACTTC. It is translated as CASSLDRVYEQYF.

Only one count was recorded for this clone. The chain has TRBV5-1 and TRBJ2-1, with 10 bases aligning to TRBD2. This CDR3 region has 18 residues. Germline CDR1 SGHRS, CDR2 YFSETQ. With V trimmed by 0 bases and J by 7 bases, 13 bases remained unmatched. CDR3 nucleotide sequence: TGCGCCAGCAGCTTGGCTCTAGCGGGGGCCCTTTCCATGAATGAGCAGTTCTTC. It specifies CASSLALAGALSMNEQFF.

The rearrangement uses TRBV30 and TRBJ1-6, with a tentative D call TRBD1 (5 bases). Germline lookup yields CDR1 GTSNPN and CDR2 SVGIG (reference sequence). Trimming stripped 7 bases from V and 4 bases from J, with 14 bases between. The CDR3 is 14 residues long. CDR3 sequence: CASQGLRYNSPLHF. The CDR3 bases are TGTGCCTCTCAGGGTTTGAGATATAATTCACCCCTCCACTTT.